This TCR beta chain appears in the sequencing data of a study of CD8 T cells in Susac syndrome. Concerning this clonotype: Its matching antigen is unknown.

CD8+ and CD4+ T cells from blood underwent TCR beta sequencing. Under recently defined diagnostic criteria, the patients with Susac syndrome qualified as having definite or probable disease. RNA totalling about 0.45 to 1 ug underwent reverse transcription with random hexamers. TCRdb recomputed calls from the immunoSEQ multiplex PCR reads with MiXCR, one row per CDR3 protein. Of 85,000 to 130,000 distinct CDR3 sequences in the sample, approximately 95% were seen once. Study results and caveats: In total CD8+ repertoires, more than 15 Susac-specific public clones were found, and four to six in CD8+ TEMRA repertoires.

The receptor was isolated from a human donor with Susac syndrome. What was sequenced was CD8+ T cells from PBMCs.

This CDR3 reads CAIGTGEETQYF. The CDR3 region has the DNA TGTGCCATAGGGACAGGGGAAGAGACCCAGTACTTC. The V call is TRBV10-3, the J call TRBJ2-5, with 10 nucleotides matching TRBD1. The ends lost 9 bases at V and 3 bases at J; junction bases unmatched: 1. Looked up from germline, CDR1 is ENHRY and CDR2 is SYGVKD. The CDR3 has 12 residues.